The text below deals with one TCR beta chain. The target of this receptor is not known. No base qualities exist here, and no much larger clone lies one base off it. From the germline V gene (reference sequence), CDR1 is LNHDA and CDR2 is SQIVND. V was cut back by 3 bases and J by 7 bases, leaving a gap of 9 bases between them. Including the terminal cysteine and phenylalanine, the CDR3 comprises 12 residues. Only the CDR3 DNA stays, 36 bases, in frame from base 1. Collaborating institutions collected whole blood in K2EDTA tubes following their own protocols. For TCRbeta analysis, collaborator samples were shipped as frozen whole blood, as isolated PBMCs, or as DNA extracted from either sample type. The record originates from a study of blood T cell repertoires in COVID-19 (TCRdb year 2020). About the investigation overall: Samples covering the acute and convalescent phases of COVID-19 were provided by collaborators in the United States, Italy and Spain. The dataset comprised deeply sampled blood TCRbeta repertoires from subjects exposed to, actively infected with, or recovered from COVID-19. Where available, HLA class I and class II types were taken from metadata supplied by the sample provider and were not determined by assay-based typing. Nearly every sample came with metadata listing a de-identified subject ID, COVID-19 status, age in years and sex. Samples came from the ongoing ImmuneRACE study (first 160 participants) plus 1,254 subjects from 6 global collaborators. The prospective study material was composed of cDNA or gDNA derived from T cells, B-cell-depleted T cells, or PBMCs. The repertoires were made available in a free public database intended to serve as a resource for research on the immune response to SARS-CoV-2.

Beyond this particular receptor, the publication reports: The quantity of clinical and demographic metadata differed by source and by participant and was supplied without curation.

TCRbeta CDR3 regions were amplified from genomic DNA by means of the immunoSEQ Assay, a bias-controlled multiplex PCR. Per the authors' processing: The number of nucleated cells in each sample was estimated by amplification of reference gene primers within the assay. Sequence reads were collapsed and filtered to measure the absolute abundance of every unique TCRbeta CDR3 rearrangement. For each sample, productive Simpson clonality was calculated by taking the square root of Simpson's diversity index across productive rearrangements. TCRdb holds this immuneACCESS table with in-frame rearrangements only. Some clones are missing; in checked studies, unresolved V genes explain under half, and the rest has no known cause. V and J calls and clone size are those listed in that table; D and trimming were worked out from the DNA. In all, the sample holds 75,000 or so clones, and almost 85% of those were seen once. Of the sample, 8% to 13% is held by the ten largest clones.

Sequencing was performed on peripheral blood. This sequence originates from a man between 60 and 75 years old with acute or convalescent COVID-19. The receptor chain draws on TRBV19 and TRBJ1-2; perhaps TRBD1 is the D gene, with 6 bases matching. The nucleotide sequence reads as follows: TGTGCCAGTAGTATTGGGGGCTTTGGCTACACCTTC. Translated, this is CASSIGGFGYTF.